The clone carrying this TCR beta chain turned up a few times. Antigen specificity is unknown. Trimming stripped 3 bases from V and 2 bases from J, with 5 bases between. Germline lookup yields CDR1 SEHNR and CDR2 FQNEAQ (reference sequence). The CDR3 contains 14 residues. These data belong to a study of CD8 T cells in ankylosing spondylitis. General study results and limits: A motif in TCR beta, a set of 8 or 9 highly homologous variants, appeared characteristic of ankylosing spondylitis blood. In ankylosing spondylitis patients, matched synovial fluid reportedly showed significant enrichment of disease-linked clones.

MiXCR, run by TCRdb on the 5' RACE reads, gives a single entry per CDR3 protein. The table lists under 200,000 distinct CDR3 sequences, 9.5% to 10% of them singletons. Sequencing was carried out using blood, either unsorted or a sorted T cell fraction (not recorded which). The rearrangement uses TRBV7-9 and TRBJ1-6; no reliable D call. This receptor was identified in a female donor with ankylosing spondylitis or in good health (not recorded which). This chain's CDR3 is CASSLGTYNSPLHF. The CDR3 coding sequence is TGTGCCAGCAGCTTGGGGACCTATAATTCACCCCTCCACTTT.